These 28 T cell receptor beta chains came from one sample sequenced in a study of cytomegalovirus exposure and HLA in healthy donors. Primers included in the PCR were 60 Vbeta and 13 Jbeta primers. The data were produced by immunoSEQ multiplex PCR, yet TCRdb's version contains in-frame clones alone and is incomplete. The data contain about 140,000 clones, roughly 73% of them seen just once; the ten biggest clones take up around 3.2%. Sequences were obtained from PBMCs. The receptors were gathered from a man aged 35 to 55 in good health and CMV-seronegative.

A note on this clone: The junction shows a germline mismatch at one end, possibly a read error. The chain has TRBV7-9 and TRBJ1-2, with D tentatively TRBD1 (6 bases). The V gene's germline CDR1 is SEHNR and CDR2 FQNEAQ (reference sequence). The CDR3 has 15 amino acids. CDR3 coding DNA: TGTTCCAGCAGCCCTTTGGGGGGGCGCGACTATGGCTACACCTTC. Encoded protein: CSSSPLGGRDYGYTF.

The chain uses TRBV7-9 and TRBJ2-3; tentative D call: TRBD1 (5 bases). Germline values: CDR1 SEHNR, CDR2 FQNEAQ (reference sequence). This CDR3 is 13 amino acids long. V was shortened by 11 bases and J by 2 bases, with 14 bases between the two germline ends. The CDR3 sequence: CADGRANTDTQYF. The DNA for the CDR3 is TGTGCCGACGGCAGGGCAAACACAGATACGCAGTATTTT.

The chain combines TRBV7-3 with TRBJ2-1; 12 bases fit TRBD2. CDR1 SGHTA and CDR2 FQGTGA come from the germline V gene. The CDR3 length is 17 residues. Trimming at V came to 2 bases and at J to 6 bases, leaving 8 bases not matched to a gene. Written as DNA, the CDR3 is TGTGCCAGCAGCTTAGCCCCGCTAGCGGGGGGGCCCAATGAGCAGTTCTTC. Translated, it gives CASSLAPLAGGPNEQFF.

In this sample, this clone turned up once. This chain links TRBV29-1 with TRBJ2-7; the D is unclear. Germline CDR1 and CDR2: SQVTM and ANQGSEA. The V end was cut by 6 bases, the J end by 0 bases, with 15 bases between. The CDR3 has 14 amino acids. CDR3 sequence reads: CSVKPYTSSYEQYF. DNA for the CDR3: TGCAGCGTGAAACCTTATACGAGCTCCTACGAGCAGTACTTC.

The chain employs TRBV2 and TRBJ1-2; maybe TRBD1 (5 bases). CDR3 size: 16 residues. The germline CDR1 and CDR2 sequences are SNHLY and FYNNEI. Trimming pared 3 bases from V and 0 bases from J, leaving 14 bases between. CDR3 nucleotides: TGTGCCAGCAGTGACGTCCAGACAGCCTCTAACTATGGCTACACCTTC. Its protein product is CASSDVQTASNYGYTF.

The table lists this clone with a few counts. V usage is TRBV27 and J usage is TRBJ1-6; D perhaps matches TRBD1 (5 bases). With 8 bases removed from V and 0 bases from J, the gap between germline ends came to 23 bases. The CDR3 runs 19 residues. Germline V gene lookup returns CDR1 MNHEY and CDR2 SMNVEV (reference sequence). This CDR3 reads CASSKGPPLQGSYNSPLHF. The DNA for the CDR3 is TGTGCCAGCTCTAAGGGGCCCCCTCTTCAGGGCTCCTATAATTCACCCCTCCACTTT.

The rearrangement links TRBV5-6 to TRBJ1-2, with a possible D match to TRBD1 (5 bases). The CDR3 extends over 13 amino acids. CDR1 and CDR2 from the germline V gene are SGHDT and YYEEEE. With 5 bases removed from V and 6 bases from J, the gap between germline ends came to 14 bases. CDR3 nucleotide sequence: TGTGCCAGCAGTTTTCAGGGTACGGATGGCTACACCTTC. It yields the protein CASSFQGTDGYTF.

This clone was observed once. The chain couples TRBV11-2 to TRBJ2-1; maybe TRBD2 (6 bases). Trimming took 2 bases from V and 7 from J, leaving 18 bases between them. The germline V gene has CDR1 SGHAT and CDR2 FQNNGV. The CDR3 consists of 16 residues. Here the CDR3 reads CASSLLRGLGDNEQFF. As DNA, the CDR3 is TGTGCCAGCAGCTTATTGCGGGGACTGGGTGATAATGAGCAGTTCTTC.

The CDR3 region is CASSLEVLRTGVNTEAFF. The CDR3 nucleotides are TGTGCCAGCAGCTTAGAAGTTTTGCGGACAGGGGTGAACACTGAAGCTTTCTTT. The J gene is TRBJ1-1, the V gene TRBV7-8; TRBD1 aligns across 9 bases. This CDR3 contains 18 residues. Losses at the gene ends were 1 base for V and 0 bases for J; bases not matched to a gene: 9. The germline CDR1 and CDR2 sequences are SGHVS and FQNEAQ.

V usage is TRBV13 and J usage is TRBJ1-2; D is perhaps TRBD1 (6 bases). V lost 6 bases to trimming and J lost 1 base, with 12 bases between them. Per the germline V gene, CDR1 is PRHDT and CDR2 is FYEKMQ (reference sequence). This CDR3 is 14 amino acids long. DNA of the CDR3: TGTGCCAGCAGATCCAGACAGGATAACTATGGCTACACCTTC. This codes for CASRSRQDNYGYTF.

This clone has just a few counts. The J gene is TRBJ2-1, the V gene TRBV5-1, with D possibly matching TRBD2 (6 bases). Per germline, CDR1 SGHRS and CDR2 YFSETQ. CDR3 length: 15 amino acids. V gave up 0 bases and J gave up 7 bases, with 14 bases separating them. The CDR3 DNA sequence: TGCGCCAGCAGCTTGGTGGACCTGCGGGAAAATGAGCAGTTCTTC. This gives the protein CASSLVDLRENEQFF.

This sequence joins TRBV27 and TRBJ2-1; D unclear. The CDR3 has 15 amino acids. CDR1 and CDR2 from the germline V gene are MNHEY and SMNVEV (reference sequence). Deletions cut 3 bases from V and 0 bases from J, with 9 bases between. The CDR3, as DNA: TGTGCCAGCAGTTTGATGAGCGTCTCCTACAATGAGCAGTTCTTC. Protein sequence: CASSLMSVSYNEQFF.

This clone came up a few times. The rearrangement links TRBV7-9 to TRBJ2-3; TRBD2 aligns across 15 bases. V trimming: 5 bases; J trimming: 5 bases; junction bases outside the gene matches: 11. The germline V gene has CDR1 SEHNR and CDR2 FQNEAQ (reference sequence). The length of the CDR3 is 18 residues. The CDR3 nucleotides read TGTGCCAGCAGCCTTCGTGGACTAGCGGGGGGGCGAATAGATACGCAGTATTTT. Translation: CASSLRGLAGGRIDTQYF.

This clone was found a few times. CDR3 sequence: CAWSAGQGASQPQHF. The CDR3 bases are TGTGCCTGGAGTGCAGGACAGGGGGCCAGCCAGCCCCAGCATTTT. The V and J genes are TRBV30 and TRBJ1-5, with TRBD1 identical over 11 bases. The germline CDR1 and CDR2 sequences are GTSNPN and SVGIG (reference sequence). This CDR3 is built from 15 residues. J was trimmed by 7 bases and V by 1 base; bases with no gene match: 6.

The CDR3 DNA reads TGTGCCAGCAGTTTTTGGGCGGGCTCCTACGAGCAGTACTTC. Encoded protein: CASSFWAGSYEQYF. V is TRBV28 and J is TRBJ2-7, with D perhaps matching TRBD2 (5 bases). The CDR3 consists of 14 residues. The germline V gene has CDR1 MDHEN and CDR2 SYDVKM. The germline V and J ends were trimmed by 3 bases and 0 bases, with 9 bases remaining between them.

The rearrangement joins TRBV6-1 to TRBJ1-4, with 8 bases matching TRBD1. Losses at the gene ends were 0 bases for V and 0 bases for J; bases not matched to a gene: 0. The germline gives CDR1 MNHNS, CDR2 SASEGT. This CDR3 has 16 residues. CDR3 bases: TGTGCCAGCAGTGAAGCACAGGGGGCAACTAATGAAAAACTGTTTTTT. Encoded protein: CASSEAQGATNEKLFF.

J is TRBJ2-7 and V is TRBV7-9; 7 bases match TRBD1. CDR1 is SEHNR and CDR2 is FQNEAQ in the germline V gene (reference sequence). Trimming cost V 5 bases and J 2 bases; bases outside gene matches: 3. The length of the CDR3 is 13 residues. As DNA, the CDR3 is TGTGCCAGCAGCCCGGGACAGACCTACGAGCAGTACTTC. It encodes CASSPGQTYEQYF. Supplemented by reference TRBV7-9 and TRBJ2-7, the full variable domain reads DTGVSQNPRHKITKRGQNVTFRCDPISEHNRLYWYRQTLGQGPEFLTYFQNEAQLEKSRLLSDRFSAERPKGSFSTLEIQRTEQGDSAMYLCASSPGQTYEQYFGPGTRLTVT.

This CDR3 reads CASSQAGVETQYF. CDR3 DNA sequence: TGCGCCAGCAGCCAAGCCGGGGTAGAGACCCAGTACTTC. This rearrangement joins TRBV4-1 to TRBJ2-5, with D perhaps matching TRBD2 (5 bases). The CDR3 is 13 residues long. Deletions cut 1 base from V and 4 bases from J, with 7 bases between. In germline, CDR1 is MGHRA, CDR2 YSYEKL.

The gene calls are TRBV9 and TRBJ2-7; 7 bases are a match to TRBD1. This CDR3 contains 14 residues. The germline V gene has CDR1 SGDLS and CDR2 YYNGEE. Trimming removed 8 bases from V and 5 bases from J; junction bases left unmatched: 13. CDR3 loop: CASSKGARKDEQYF. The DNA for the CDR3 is TGTGCCAGTTCGAAGGGGGCGCGTAAGGACGAGCAGTACTTC.

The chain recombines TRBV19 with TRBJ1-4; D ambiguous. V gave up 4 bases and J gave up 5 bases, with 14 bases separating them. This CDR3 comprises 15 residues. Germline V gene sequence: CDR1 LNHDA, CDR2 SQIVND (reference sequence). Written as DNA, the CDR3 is TGTGCCAGTAGTACTCTTGAGGTCCCAAATGAAAAACTGTTTTTT. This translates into CASSTLEVPNEKLFF.

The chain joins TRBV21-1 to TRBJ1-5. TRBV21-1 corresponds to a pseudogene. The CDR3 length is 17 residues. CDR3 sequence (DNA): TGTGCCAGCAGAGTTATACCGGCGGCGTATAGCAATCAGCCCCAGCATTTT. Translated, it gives CASRVIPAAYSNQPQHF.

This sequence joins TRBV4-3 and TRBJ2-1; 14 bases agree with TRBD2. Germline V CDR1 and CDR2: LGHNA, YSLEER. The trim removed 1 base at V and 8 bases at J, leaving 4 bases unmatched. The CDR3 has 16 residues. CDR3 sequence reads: CASSQAGGLAGDEQFF. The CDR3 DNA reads TGCGCCAGCAGCCAAGCTGGGGGACTAGCGGGGGATGAGCAGTTCTTC.

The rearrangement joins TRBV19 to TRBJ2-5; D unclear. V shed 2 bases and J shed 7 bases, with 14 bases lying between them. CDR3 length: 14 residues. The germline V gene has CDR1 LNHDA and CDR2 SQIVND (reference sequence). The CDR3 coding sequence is TGTGCCAGTAGTATAACCCCAGGCGTAGGGACCCAGTACTTC. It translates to CASSITPGVGTQYF.

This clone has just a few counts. CDR3 sequence: CASSRYRGQYSYNSPLHF. In DNA form, the CDR3 reads TGTGCCAGCAGCAGGTACAGGGGGCAATACTCCTATAATTCACCCCTCCACTTT. The chain joins TRBV5-6 to TRBJ1-6; 9 bases map to TRBD1. The ends lost 4 bases at V and 0 bases at J; junction bases unmatched: 8. This CDR3 region has 18 residues. The germline CDR1 and CDR2 sequences are SGHDT and YYEEEE. The complete variable domain, with remaining parts taken from reference TRBV5-6 and TRBJ1-6, reads DAGVTQSPTHLIKTRGQQVTLRCSPKSGHDTVSWYQQALGQGPQFIFQYYEEEERQRGNFPDRFSGHQFPNYSSELNVNALLLGDSALYLCASSRYRGQYSYNSPLHFGNGTRLTVT.

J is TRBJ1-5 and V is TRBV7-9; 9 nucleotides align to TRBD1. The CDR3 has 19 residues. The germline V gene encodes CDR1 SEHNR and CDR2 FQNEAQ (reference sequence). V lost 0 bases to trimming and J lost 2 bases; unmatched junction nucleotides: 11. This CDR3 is CASSLAWDRAHRGNQPQHF. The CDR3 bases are TGTGCCAGCAGCTTAGCGTGGGACAGGGCCCACAGGGGCAATCAGCCCCAGCATTTT.

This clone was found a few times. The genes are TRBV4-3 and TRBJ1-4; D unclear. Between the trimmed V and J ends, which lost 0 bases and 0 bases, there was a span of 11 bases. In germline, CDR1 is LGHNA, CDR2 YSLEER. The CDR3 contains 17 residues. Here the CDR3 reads CASSQDAPGPTNEKLFF. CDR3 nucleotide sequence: TGCGCCAGCAGCCAAGACGCCCCGGGTCCAACTAATGAAAAACTGTTTTTT.

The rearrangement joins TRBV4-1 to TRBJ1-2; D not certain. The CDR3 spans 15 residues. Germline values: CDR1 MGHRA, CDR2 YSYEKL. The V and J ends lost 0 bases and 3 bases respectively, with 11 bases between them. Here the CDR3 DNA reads TGCGCCAGCAGCCAAGATGAGGGATTTGACTATGGCTACACCTTC. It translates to CASSQDEGFDYGYTF.

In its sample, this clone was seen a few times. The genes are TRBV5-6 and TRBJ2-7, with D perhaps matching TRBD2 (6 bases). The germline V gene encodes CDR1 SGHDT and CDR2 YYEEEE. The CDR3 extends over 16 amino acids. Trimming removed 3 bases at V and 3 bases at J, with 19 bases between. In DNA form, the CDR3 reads TGTGCCAGCAGCTGGGCCGGGACTCCGATGGACTACGAGCAGTACTTC. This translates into CASSWAGTPMDYEQYF.